This passage covers 13 T cell receptor beta chains from one sample sequenced in a study of early T cells in non-severe SARS-CoV-2 infection. Via MiXCR, TCRdb re-called the 5' RACE reads, giving one row per CDR3 protein. The table shows 100,000 to 150,000 distinct CDR3 sequences, with 14% to 15% occurring only once. Sequenced material: whole blood. Receptors were obtained from an adult who was a healthcare worker with PCR-confirmed SARS-CoV-2 infection or an uninfected control (not recorded which).

J is TRBJ1-5 and V is TRBV6-1, with D unclear. From germline, CDR1 is MNHNS and CDR2 SASEGT. The V gene lost 4 bases and the J gene lost 5 bases, with 21 bases spanning the gap. This CDR3 is 17 amino acids long. The CDR3 reads CASSGSVLLPRDQPQHF. CDR3 coding DNA: TGTGCCAGCAGTGGTTCGGTTCTTCTTCCTCGTGATCAGCCCCAGCATTTT.

This clonotype was seen ten or more times. CDR3 nucleotide sequence: TGCGCCAGCAGCCTTAGAGGGGCGGCGGCGGGGTTGTACAATGAGCAGTTCTTC. Its protein is CASSLRGAAAGLYNEQFF. The V and J genes are TRBV4-1 and TRBJ2-1; D possibly corresponds to TRBD2 (6 bases). With 4 bases removed from V and 4 bases from J, the gap between germline ends came to 23 bases. This CDR3 comprises 18 residues. The germline V gene has CDR1 MGHRA and CDR2 YSYEKL.

V gene TRBV20-1 combines with J gene TRBJ2-7, with 7 bases identical to TRBD1. This CDR3 region has 14 residues. V dropped 6 bases and J dropped 0; count of bases not matched to a gene: 8. Germline CDR1 DFQATT, CDR2 SNEGSKA (reference sequence). In DNA form, the CDR3 reads TGCAGTGCCTTGGACAGGCGAAGCTCCTACGAGCAGTACTTC. Translated, it gives CSALDRRSSYEQYF.

The rearrangement links TRBV12-3 or TRBV12-4 to TRBJ1-5; 10 nucleotides agree with TRBD1. This CDR3 is built from 14 residues. The V gene end was trimmed by 5 bases and the J gene end by 7 bases; junction bases not matched to a gene: 5. DNA for the CDR3: TGTGCCAGCAGTCCGGGACAGGGGAGGCAGCCCCAGCATTTT. Protein sequence: CASSPGQGRQPQHF.

This clonotype came up a few times. The CDR3 reads CSATTSQNTEAFF. Written as DNA, the CDR3 is TGCAGTGCAACGACATCCCAGAACACTGAAGCTTTCTTT. The chain couples TRBV20-1 to TRBJ1-1; D is unclear. V shed 6 bases and J shed 1 base, with 12 bases lying between them. CDR1 is DFQATT and CDR2 is SNEGSKA in the germline V gene (reference sequence). This CDR3 contains 13 residues.

This clonotype was observed a few times. This chain joins TRBV9 and TRBJ2-3, with TRBD2 identical over 8 bases. The germline gives CDR1 SGDLS, CDR2 YYNGEE. The CDR3 consists of 16 residues. Germline trimming cut 3 bases from V and 3 bases from J; bases unmatched to any gene: 9. CDR3 nucleotide sequence: TGTGCCAGCAGCGCTGACGGGGTAGCGGGGACAGATACGCAGTATTTT. Its protein product is CASSADGVAGTDTQYF.

This clonotype was seen more than once but under ten times. V usage is TRBV20-1 and J usage is TRBJ2-3; no reliable D call. CDR3 size: 16 residues. V was shortened by 3 bases and J by 4 bases, with 20 bases between the two germline ends. Germline CDR1 reads DFQATT; CDR2 reads SNEGSKA (reference sequence). This CDR3 is CSASEGGPRPADTQYF. In DNA form, the CDR3 reads TGCAGTGCTAGCGAAGGTGGCCCCCGGCCAGCAGATACGCAGTATTTT.

The CDR3 nucleotides read TGTGCCAGCAGTTCCATAACGGGACAGTTGGATGAGCAGTTCTTC. It encodes CASSSITGQLDEQFF. This sequence joins TRBV7-6 and TRBJ2-1, with 7 bases fitting TRBD1. The CDR3 loop spans 15 amino acids. Trimming at V came to 6 bases and at J to 8 bases, leaving 13 bases not matched to a gene. Germline assignment: CDR1 SGHVS and CDR2 FNYEAQ. The whole variable domain, filled in from reference TRBV7-6 and TRBJ2-1, reads GAGVSQSPRYKVTKRGQDVALRCDPISGHVSLYWYRQALGQGPEFLTYFNYEAQQDKSGLPNDRFSAERPEGSISTLTIQRTEQRDSAMYRCASSSITGQLDEQFFGPGTRLTVL.

The chain has TRBV7-6 and TRBJ2-2; 9 bases are shared with TRBD2. V dropped 3 bases and J dropped 1; count of bases not matched to a gene: 3. The CDR3 sequence is 16 residues long. Germline assignment: CDR1 SGHVS and CDR2 FNYEAQ. Here the CDR3 reads CASSFGTSLNTGELFF. CDR3 nucleotide sequence: TGTGCCAGCAGCTTTGGGACTAGCCTGAACACCGGGGAGCTGTTTTTT.

Many counts were recorded for this clonotype. This chain joins TRBV19 and TRBJ2-1; possible D gene TRBD2, 6 bases. The CDR3 has 17 residues. CDR1 is LNHDA and CDR2 is SQIVND in the germline V gene (reference sequence). Trimming shortened V by 4 bases and J by 4 bases, and 20 bases separated the two germline ends. The CDR3 DNA follows: TGTGCCAGTAGTAGTCCCCCGGGCAGCGGGCTGTACAATGAGCAGTTCTTC. Translated, it gives CASSSPPGSGLYNEQFF.

J is TRBJ1-2 and V is TRBV6-5; tentative D call: TRBD1 (5 bases). Deletions cut 5 bases from V and 6 bases from J, with 19 bases between. CDR1 and CDR2 from the germline V gene are MNHEY and SVGAGI. CDR3 length: 15 residues. The CDR3 is CASSLHRDPADGYTF. CDR3 bases: TGTGCCAGCAGTCTTCACCGGGACCCAGCCGATGGCTACACCTTC.

This sequence joins TRBV30 and TRBJ1-2; TRBD1 aligns across 7 bases. Looked up from germline, CDR1 is GTSNPN and CDR2 is SVGIG (reference sequence). CDR3 size: 11 residues. V was clipped by 8 bases and J by 3 bases; unmatched bases: 3. The CDR3 spells CATTGDYGYTF. For the CDR3, the DNA is TGTGCCACCACAGGGGACTATGGCTACACCTTC.

The CDR3 DNA is TGTGCCAGCAGTTTGCGGGGCAGATATCAGCCCCAGCATTTT. Amino acid sequence: CASSLRGRYQPQHF. V usage is TRBV27 and J usage is TRBJ1-5; tentatively, D is TRBD1 (5 bases). The CDR3 consists of 14 residues. Trimming stripped 3 bases from V and 5 bases from J, with 11 bases between. Germline V gene sequence: CDR1 MNHEY, CDR2 SMNVEV (reference sequence).